This T cell receptor (beta chain) was observed in a study of T cells in Graves' hyperthyroidism and ophthalmopathy. Study-level findings and limits: Classification by a 13 V-J model distinguished ophthalmopathy from stable hyperthyroidism.

CDR1 is SEHNR and CDR2 is FQNEAQ in the germline V gene (reference sequence). CDR3 length: 14 amino acids. V was cut by 6 bases and J by 2 bases, with 11 bases left in between. This clonotype showed up many times. Its antigen remains unknown. The authors obtained PBMCs from about 9.5 ml of fresh peripheral blood. Amplification targeted TCR beta CDR3 regions from RNA transcripts. First-round RT-PCR of the TCR CDR3 relied on the HTBI primer set. MiXCR was run by TCRdb on the multiplex PCR reads, yielding one entry per CDR3 protein. The table has about 620,000 distinct CDR3 sequences, around 16% seen once.

The sequenced sample was blood. The J gene is TRBJ2-1, the V gene TRBV7-9; D is ambiguous. The clonotype comes from a woman aged 25 to 39 with Graves' hyperthyroidism. CDR3 sequence (DNA): TGTGCCAGCAGACTAACTGGCCCCTACAATGAGCAGTTCTTC. Its protein product is CASRLTGPYNEQFF.